This section outlines one TCR beta chain sequence together with its context. The antigen is not known. Germline CDR1 and CDR2: MNHNY and SVGAGI (reference sequence). V lost 6 bases and J 4 bases, leaving 18 bases between the germline ends. CDR3 length: 15 amino acids. The sample originates from a study of T cells and Merkel cell carcinoma outcomes. Study-wide results and caveats: Repertoire plus T-cell density reportedly predicted Merkel cell carcinoma outcomes.

The method was immunoSEQ multiplex PCR; TCRdb's version includes in-frame clones alone and lacks a portion of them. This table holds over 15,000 clones, 75% to 85% found once. This chain uses TRBV6-6 with TRBJ1-2; no clear D. Source material: tumor tissue from Merkel cell carcinoma. The receptor was derived from a human donor with Merkel cell carcinoma. The CDR3 sequence is CASRAGNLGIYGYTF. Here the CDR3 DNA reads TGTGCCAGCAGGGCCGGGAACCTAGGAATCTATGGCTACACCTTC.